This TCR beta chain was sequenced for a study of cytomegalovirus exposure and HLA in healthy donors. Study in general: Counted in an early data release were tens of millions of unique TCRs from HLA-typed donors.

Whole-study findings and limits: Beyond CMV serostatus, there was no information to go on about immune exposure. TRBV6-2, TRBV6-3 and some other V segments were excluded as indistinguishable.

Turning to this clone: The antigen remains unidentified.

Vbeta (60) and Jbeta (13) primers were used in the PCR. Measured with immunoSEQ multiplex PCR; TCRdb has only the in-frame clones, and not every one. The top ten hold 1.9% of the sample, which has fewer than 150,000 clones, approximately 15% seen once. This CDR3 has 15 amino acids. V shed 2 bases, J shed 4 bases, and the junction held 3 bases outside the gene matches. Per the germline V gene, CDR1 is SGHDN and CDR2 is FVKESK. Sequencing input: PBMCs. This clonotype was obtained from a woman aged 18-29 years in good health and CMV-seronegative. The rearrangement uses TRBV14 and TRBJ2-7, with 12 bases lining up with TRBD2. The CDR3 DNA follows: TGTGCCAGCAGCCAACTAGCGGGAGGGTATTACGAGCAGTACTTC. It codes for CASSQLAGGYYEQYF.